These 4 T cell receptor beta chains share one sample of origin, sequenced in a study of identifying expanded T cells in peripheral blood. This table comes from immunoSEQ multiplex PCR, and its TCRdb copy is limited to in-frame clones, with some not included. The sample holds roughly 92,000 clones, 88% seen once. Sequencing was done on a sample of blood. These receptor sequences come from a person between 18 and 75 years old in good health.

The chain uses TRBV5-6 and TRBJ2-7; D may be TRBD1 or TRBD2 (5 bases each). From germline, CDR1 is SGHDT and CDR2 YYEEEE. Trimming shortened V by 4 bases and J by 6 bases, and 11 bases separated the two germline ends. The CDR3 contains 12 residues. CDR3 region: CASSPGAGEQYF. The CDR3 DNA sequence: TGTGCCAGCAGCCCCGGGGCCGGCGAGCAGTACTTC.

The chain employs TRBV11-2 and TRBJ2-2, with D perhaps TRBD1 or TRBD2 (6 bases each). Germline V gives CDR1 SGHAT, CDR2 FQNNGV. Trimming removed 0 bases from V and 4 bases from J, with 18 bases in between. The CDR3 has 18 residues. The CDR3 sequence: CASSLDRVGGASTGELFF. The CDR3 region has the DNA TGTGCCAGCAGCTTAGATCGCGTGGGGGGCGCAAGCACCGGGGAGCTGTTTTTT. Full variable domain (outside the CDR3, taken from reference TRBV11-2 and TRBJ2-2): EAGVAQSPRYKIIEKRQSVAFWCNPISGHATLYWYQQILGQGPKLLIQFQNNGVVDDSQLPKDRFSAERLKGVDSTLKIQPAKLEDSAVYLCASSLDRVGGASTGELFFGEGSRLTVL.

The J gene is TRBJ2-7, the V gene TRBV7-6; no reliable D call. With 1 base removed from V and 5 bases from J, the gap between germline ends came to 6 bases. CDR3 size: 12 residues. CDR1 SGHVS and CDR2 FNYEAQ come from the germline V gene. The DNA for the CDR3 is TGTGCCAGCAGCTTAGTCCCCCACGAGCAGTACTTC. Translation: CASSLVPHEQYF.

The V call is TRBV4-2, the J call TRBJ2-7; 12 bases fit TRBD2. Germline V gene sequence: CDR1 LGHNA, CDR2 YNFKEQ. This CDR3 contains 15 residues. V dropped 2 bases and J dropped 4; count of bases not matched to a gene: 3. The DNA of the CDR3 is TGTGCCAGCAGCCAACTAGCGGGGGGGCTGTACGAGCAGTACTTC. It translates to CASSQLAGGLYEQYF.